This record covers a single T cell receptor (beta chain). This record comes from a study of blood T cell repertoires in COVID-19. The CDR3 runs to 16 residues. Germline loops: CDR1 MNHEY, CDR2 SVGAGI. V was cut by 2 bases and J by 0 bases, with 11 bases left in between. Clones were read by immunoSEQ multiplex PCR, and TCRdb kept only the in-frame ones, dropping some. The repertoire includes over 200,000 clones, about 85% of them detected once, and about an eighth sits in the top ten. This chain uses TRBV6-5 with TRBJ1-3, with D perhaps TRBD1 (6 bases). This clonotype was sampled from a woman under 30 who had recovered from COVID-19. Input material: peripheral blood. CDR3 in amino acids: CASSYGQGFSGNTIYF. For the CDR3, the DNA is TGTGCCAGCAGTTACGGGCAGGGGTTCTCTGGAAACACCATATATTTT.